A selection of T cell receptor beta chains follows, all from one sample in a study of T-cell reconstitution after alpha-beta-depleted transplantation in children. MiXCR, run by TCRdb on the PCR reads, gives a single entry per CDR3 protein. Of about 480,000 distinct CDR3 sequences in the sample, about an eighth were seen once. Specimen: PBMCs from the stem cell graft donor, collected from the stem cell graft. These TCRs come from a human donor who donated a stem cell graft to a child with combined immunodeficiency. The CDR3 runs from the conserved cysteine through the conserved F or W. Each record gives: V gene, clone size, J gene, D gene, CDR3 DNA, CDR3 protein. D genes are given only for firm matches. Clone sizes are given selectively: once, few, many, or a class where the clone is expanded.

v_call: TRBV24-1
clone_size: -
j_call: TRBJ2-1
d_call: TRBD1
cdr3_nt: TGTGCCACCAGTGAGACCGACAGGGGGCCTTACAATGAGCAGTTCTTC
cdr3_aa: CATSETDRGPYNEQFF

v_call: TRBV5-6
clone_size: many
j_call: TRBJ2-1
d_call: -
cdr3_nt: TGTGCCAGCAGCTTTACAGAATACAATGAGCAGTTCTTC
cdr3_aa: CASSFTEYNEQFF

v_call: TRBV20-1
clone_size: -
j_call: TRBJ2-5
d_call: -
cdr3_nt: TGCAGCCGAAAGGGAGGGCCTCAGGGGGAGACCCAGTACTTC
cdr3_aa: CSRKGGPQGETQYF

v_call: TRBV11-2
clone_size: -
j_call: TRBJ2-1
d_call: -
cdr3_nt: TGTGCCAGCAGCTTAGATCTCGGACTAGGGGGTAGCTCCTACAATGAGCAGTTCTTC
cdr3_aa: CASSLDLGLGGSSYNEQFF

v_call: TRBV12-3/TRBV12-4
clone_size: few
j_call: TRBJ2-1
d_call: TRBD2
cdr3_nt: TGTGCCAGCAGTTTTAGGGCTAGCGGCTACAATGAGCAGTTCTTC
cdr3_aa: CASSFRASGYNEQFF

v_call: TRBV6-1
clone_size: -
j_call: TRBJ2-1
d_call: TRBD1
cdr3_nt: TGTGCCAGCACTATTAACAGGGGAAATGAGCAGTTCTTC
cdr3_aa: CASTINRGNEQFF

v_call: TRBV27
clone_size: many
j_call: TRBJ1-2
d_call: TRBD1
cdr3_nt: TGTGCCAGCAGTTTTGCAGGGGGGAATGGCTACACCTTC
cdr3_aa: CASSFAGGNGYTF

v_call: TRBV28
clone_size: few
j_call: TRBJ2-5
d_call: -
cdr3_nt: TGTGCCAGCAGGGGGGCAGGGAGCAGAGAAGAGACCCAGTACTTC
cdr3_aa: CASRGAGSREETQYF

v_call: TRBV9
clone_size: few
j_call: TRBJ1-2
d_call: -
cdr3_nt: TGTGCCAGCAGCGTAGCGGAAAACTATGGCTACACCTTC
cdr3_aa: CASSVAENYGYTF

v_call: TRBV29-1
clone_size: -
j_call: TRBJ2-5
d_call: -
cdr3_nt: TGCAGCGTTGAAGGTCTGGAGACCCAGTACTTC
cdr3_aa: CSVEGLETQYF

v_call: TRBV30
clone_size: -
j_call: TRBJ2-7
d_call: -
cdr3_nt: TGTGCCTGGAGAGACGGAGCGTACAGGGAGCAGTACTTC
cdr3_aa: CAWRDGAYREQYF

v_call: TRBV12-3/TRBV12-4
clone_size: -
j_call: TRBJ2-3
d_call: TRBD2
cdr3_nt: TGTGCCAGCAGTTTGGGACTAGCGGGGGAACAATACACAGATACGCAGTATTTT
cdr3_aa: CASSLGLAGEQYTDTQYF

v_call: TRBV11-2
clone_size: -
j_call: TRBJ2-3
d_call: -
cdr3_nt: TGTGCCAGCAGCTTAGATCGTTGGAGGGCAGCTAGCACAGATACGCAGTATTTT
cdr3_aa: CASSLDRWRAASTDTQYF

v_call: TRBV7-2
clone_size: -
j_call: TRBJ2-1
d_call: TRBD2
cdr3_nt: TGTGCCAGCAGCAAGGGACTAGCGACCTACAATGAGCAGTTCTTC
cdr3_aa: CASSKGLATYNEQFF

v_call: TRBV29-1
clone_size: few
j_call: TRBJ2-7
d_call: -
cdr3_nt: TGCAGCGCCGCGGACTCTCCCTACGAGCAGTACTTC
cdr3_aa: CSAADSPYEQYF

v_call: TRBV27
clone_size: -
j_call: TRBJ2-7
d_call: TRBD1
cdr3_nt: TGTGCCAGCAGTTTATCGAATTTTATCCCTCGCCGGGACAGGGAGGTCGAGCAGTACTTC
cdr3_aa: CASSLSNFIPRRDREVEQYF

v_call: TRBV9
clone_size: many
j_call: TRBJ2-2
d_call: -
cdr3_nt: TGTGCCAGCAGCGCGTCGTGGGGCGGGGAGCTGTTTTTT
cdr3_aa: CASSASWGGELFF

v_call: TRBV5-1
clone_size: few
j_call: TRBJ1-1
d_call: -
cdr3_nt: TGCGCCAGCAGCTTTTCAGATGAAGCTTTCTTT
cdr3_aa: CASSFSDEAFF

v_call: TRBV2
clone_size: -
j_call: TRBJ2-3
d_call: -
cdr3_nt: TGTGCCAGCAGTGAATACTCAGGGAGCACAGATACGCAGTATTTT
cdr3_aa: CASSEYSGSTDTQYF

v_call: TRBV12-3/TRBV12-4
clone_size: many
j_call: TRBJ1-6
d_call: TRBD1
cdr3_nt: TGTGCCAGCGGGGGACAGGGTAATTCACCCCTCCACTTT
cdr3_aa: CASGGQGNSPLHF

v_call: TRBV29-1
clone_size: few
j_call: TRBJ2-5
d_call: TRBD1
cdr3_nt: TGCAGCGTTGAAGATCAAGGGGGCTGGACCCAGTACTTC
cdr3_aa: CSVEDQGGWTQYF

v_call: TRBV7-2
clone_size: -
j_call: TRBJ2-3
d_call: -
cdr3_nt: TGTGCCAGCAGCTTAGCGTATAAAGATACGCAGTATTTT
cdr3_aa: CASSLAYKDTQYF

v_call: TRBV7-3
clone_size: few
j_call: TRBJ2-2
d_call: TRBD2
cdr3_nt: TGTGCCAGCAGCTCCCCCAGCGGGAGGTACACCGGGGAGCTGTTTTTT
cdr3_aa: CASSSPSGRYTGELFF

v_call: TRBV12-3/TRBV12-4
clone_size: many
j_call: TRBJ1-5
d_call: -
cdr3_nt: TGTGCCAGCAGCGGGTCTCGGGGCAATCAGCCCCAGCATTTT
cdr3_aa: CASSGSRGNQPQHF

v_call: TRBV6-1
clone_size: few
j_call: TRBJ2-3
d_call: TRBD2
cdr3_nt: TGTGCCAGCAGAGACCCTAGCGGGGGGGCCAGAGATACGCAGTATTTT
cdr3_aa: CASRDPSGGARDTQYF

v_call: TRBV20-1
clone_size: many
j_call: TRBJ1-2
d_call: -
cdr3_nt: TGCAGTGCTAGTGAGACTTGGGGTGGCTACACCTTC
cdr3_aa: CSASETWGGYTF

v_call: TRBV12-3/TRBV12-4
clone_size: few
j_call: TRBJ2-7
d_call: TRBD1
cdr3_nt: TGTGCCAGCAGTAAGACAGGGGGAACTTACGAGCAGTACTTC
cdr3_aa: CASSKTGGTYEQYF

v_call: TRBV7-3
clone_size: many
j_call: TRBJ2-2
d_call: -
cdr3_nt: TGTGCCAGCAGCTTCCCCGGGACTGATGGGGAGCTGTTTTTT
cdr3_aa: CASSFPGTDGELFF

v_call: TRBV7-2
clone_size: few
j_call: TRBJ2-7
d_call: TRBD1
cdr3_nt: TGTGCCAGCAGCCCACGCAGGGGGAGCTCCTACGAGCAGTACTTC
cdr3_aa: CASSPRRGSSYEQYF

v_call: TRBV11-2
clone_size: -
j_call: TRBJ2-2
d_call: -
cdr3_nt: TGTGCCAGCAGCTTAGTGAGATATCGGAACACCGGGGAGCTGTTTTTT
cdr3_aa: CASSLVRYRNTGELFF

v_call: TRBV4-3
clone_size: few
j_call: TRBJ1-2
d_call: -
cdr3_nt: TGCGCCAGCAGCCCCCAAGACAGAGGGGGCTATGGCTACACCTTC
cdr3_aa: CASSPQDRGGYGYTF

v_call: TRBV4-3
clone_size: many
j_call: TRBJ2-3
d_call: -
cdr3_nt: TGCGCCAGCAGCCAAGATCTTGACGATACGCAGTATTTT
cdr3_aa: CASSQDLDDTQYF

v_call: TRBV2
clone_size: -
j_call: TRBJ2-2
d_call: -
cdr3_nt: TGTGCCAGCTCGGGACTTACCACCGGGGAGCTGTTTTTT
cdr3_aa: CASSGLTTGELFF

v_call: TRBV12-3/TRBV12-4
clone_size: few
j_call: TRBJ2-5
d_call: -
cdr3_nt: TGTGCCAGCAGATCGTCAGGGGCGGGCGAGACCCAGTACTTC
cdr3_aa: CASRSSGAGETQYF

v_call: TRBV12-3/TRBV12-4
clone_size: many
j_call: TRBJ1-5
d_call: TRBD1
cdr3_nt: TGTGCCAGCAGTTTAAGTATCCAGGGGGAATTGCCCCAGCATTTT
cdr3_aa: CASSLSIQGELPQHF

v_call: TRBV5-1
clone_size: few
j_call: TRBJ2-5
d_call: -
cdr3_nt: TGCGCCAGCAGCCCTTGGGGCGGACAGACCCAAGAGACCCAGTACTTC
cdr3_aa: CASSPWGGQTQETQYF

v_call: TRBV6-1
clone_size: -
j_call: TRBJ1-6
d_call: -
cdr3_nt: TGTGCCACCCTGACGTACAGGAGCTCCTATAATTCACCCCTCCACTTT
cdr3_aa: CATLTYRSSYNSPLHF

v_call: TRBV4-3
clone_size: few
j_call: TRBJ2-7
d_call: TRBD2
cdr3_nt: TGCGCCAGCAGCCAAGTTGTGGGACTAGCATACGAGCAGTACTTC
cdr3_aa: CASSQVVGLAYEQYF

v_call: TRBV13
clone_size: -
j_call: TRBJ2-3
d_call: -
cdr3_nt: TGTGCCAGCAGCTTAGACGGGGACGCAACAGATACGCAGTATTTT
cdr3_aa: CASSLDGDATDTQYF

v_call: TRBV5-1
clone_size: few
j_call: TRBJ2-2
d_call: -
cdr3_nt: TGCGCCAGCAGCCTCTACAGGGGGGGGACCGGGGAGCTGTTTTTT
cdr3_aa: CASSLYRGGTGELFF

v_call: TRBV27
clone_size: few
j_call: TRBJ2-1
d_call: TRBD2
cdr3_nt: TGTGCCAGCAGTTTCCGTAGCGGGGGGTATTACAATGAGCAGTTCTTC
cdr3_aa: CASSFRSGGYYNEQFF

v_call: TRBV7-2
clone_size: -
j_call: TRBJ2-3
d_call: -
cdr3_nt: TGTGCCAGCAGCTTAGGGGTGGTTGGCAGCCTCACAGATACGCAGTATTTT
cdr3_aa: CASSLGVVGSLTDTQYF

v_call: TRBV15
clone_size: many
j_call: TRBJ1-6
d_call: -
cdr3_nt: TGTGCCACCAGCAGAGATTTGCAGATTAATTCACCCCTCCACTTT
cdr3_aa: CATSRDLQINSPLHF

v_call: TRBV12-3/TRBV12-4
clone_size: -
j_call: TRBJ2-7
d_call: TRBD1
cdr3_nt: TGTGCCACCAGGACAGGGGGAGCATACGAGCAGTACTTC
cdr3_aa: CATRTGGAYEQYF

v_call: TRBV5-4
clone_size: -
j_call: TRBJ2-3
d_call: TRBD2
cdr3_nt: TGTGCCAGCAGCCCTAGCGGGGGCAGGGCAGATACGCAGTATTTT
cdr3_aa: CASSPSGGRADTQYF

v_call: TRBV4-1
clone_size: few
j_call: TRBJ2-1
d_call: -
cdr3_nt: TGCGCCAGCAGCCAGGCTCTCCGGGGGAGATTCCCCAATGAGCAGTTCTTC
cdr3_aa: CASSQALRGRFPNEQFF

v_call: TRBV20-1
clone_size: -
j_call: TRBJ1-2
d_call: -
cdr3_nt: TGCAGTGCTAGAGGAGGGGGAGATGGCTACACCTTC
cdr3_aa: CSARGGGDGYTF

v_call: TRBV7-8
clone_size: -
j_call: TRBJ2-7
d_call: TRBD2
cdr3_nt: TGTGCCAGCAGCCTGACCCGACTAGCGGGCACCTACGAGCAGTACTTC
cdr3_aa: CASSLTRLAGTYEQYF

v_call: TRBV27
clone_size: many
j_call: TRBJ2-5
d_call: -
cdr3_nt: TGTGCCAGCAGTTTATGGGCTGGGAACCAAGAGACCCAGTACTTC
cdr3_aa: CASSLWAGNQETQYF

v_call: TRBV9
clone_size: many
j_call: TRBJ1-6
d_call: -
cdr3_nt: TGTGCCAGCAGCGTAGGACAGAATAATTCACCCCTCCACTTT
cdr3_aa: CASSVGQNNSPLHF